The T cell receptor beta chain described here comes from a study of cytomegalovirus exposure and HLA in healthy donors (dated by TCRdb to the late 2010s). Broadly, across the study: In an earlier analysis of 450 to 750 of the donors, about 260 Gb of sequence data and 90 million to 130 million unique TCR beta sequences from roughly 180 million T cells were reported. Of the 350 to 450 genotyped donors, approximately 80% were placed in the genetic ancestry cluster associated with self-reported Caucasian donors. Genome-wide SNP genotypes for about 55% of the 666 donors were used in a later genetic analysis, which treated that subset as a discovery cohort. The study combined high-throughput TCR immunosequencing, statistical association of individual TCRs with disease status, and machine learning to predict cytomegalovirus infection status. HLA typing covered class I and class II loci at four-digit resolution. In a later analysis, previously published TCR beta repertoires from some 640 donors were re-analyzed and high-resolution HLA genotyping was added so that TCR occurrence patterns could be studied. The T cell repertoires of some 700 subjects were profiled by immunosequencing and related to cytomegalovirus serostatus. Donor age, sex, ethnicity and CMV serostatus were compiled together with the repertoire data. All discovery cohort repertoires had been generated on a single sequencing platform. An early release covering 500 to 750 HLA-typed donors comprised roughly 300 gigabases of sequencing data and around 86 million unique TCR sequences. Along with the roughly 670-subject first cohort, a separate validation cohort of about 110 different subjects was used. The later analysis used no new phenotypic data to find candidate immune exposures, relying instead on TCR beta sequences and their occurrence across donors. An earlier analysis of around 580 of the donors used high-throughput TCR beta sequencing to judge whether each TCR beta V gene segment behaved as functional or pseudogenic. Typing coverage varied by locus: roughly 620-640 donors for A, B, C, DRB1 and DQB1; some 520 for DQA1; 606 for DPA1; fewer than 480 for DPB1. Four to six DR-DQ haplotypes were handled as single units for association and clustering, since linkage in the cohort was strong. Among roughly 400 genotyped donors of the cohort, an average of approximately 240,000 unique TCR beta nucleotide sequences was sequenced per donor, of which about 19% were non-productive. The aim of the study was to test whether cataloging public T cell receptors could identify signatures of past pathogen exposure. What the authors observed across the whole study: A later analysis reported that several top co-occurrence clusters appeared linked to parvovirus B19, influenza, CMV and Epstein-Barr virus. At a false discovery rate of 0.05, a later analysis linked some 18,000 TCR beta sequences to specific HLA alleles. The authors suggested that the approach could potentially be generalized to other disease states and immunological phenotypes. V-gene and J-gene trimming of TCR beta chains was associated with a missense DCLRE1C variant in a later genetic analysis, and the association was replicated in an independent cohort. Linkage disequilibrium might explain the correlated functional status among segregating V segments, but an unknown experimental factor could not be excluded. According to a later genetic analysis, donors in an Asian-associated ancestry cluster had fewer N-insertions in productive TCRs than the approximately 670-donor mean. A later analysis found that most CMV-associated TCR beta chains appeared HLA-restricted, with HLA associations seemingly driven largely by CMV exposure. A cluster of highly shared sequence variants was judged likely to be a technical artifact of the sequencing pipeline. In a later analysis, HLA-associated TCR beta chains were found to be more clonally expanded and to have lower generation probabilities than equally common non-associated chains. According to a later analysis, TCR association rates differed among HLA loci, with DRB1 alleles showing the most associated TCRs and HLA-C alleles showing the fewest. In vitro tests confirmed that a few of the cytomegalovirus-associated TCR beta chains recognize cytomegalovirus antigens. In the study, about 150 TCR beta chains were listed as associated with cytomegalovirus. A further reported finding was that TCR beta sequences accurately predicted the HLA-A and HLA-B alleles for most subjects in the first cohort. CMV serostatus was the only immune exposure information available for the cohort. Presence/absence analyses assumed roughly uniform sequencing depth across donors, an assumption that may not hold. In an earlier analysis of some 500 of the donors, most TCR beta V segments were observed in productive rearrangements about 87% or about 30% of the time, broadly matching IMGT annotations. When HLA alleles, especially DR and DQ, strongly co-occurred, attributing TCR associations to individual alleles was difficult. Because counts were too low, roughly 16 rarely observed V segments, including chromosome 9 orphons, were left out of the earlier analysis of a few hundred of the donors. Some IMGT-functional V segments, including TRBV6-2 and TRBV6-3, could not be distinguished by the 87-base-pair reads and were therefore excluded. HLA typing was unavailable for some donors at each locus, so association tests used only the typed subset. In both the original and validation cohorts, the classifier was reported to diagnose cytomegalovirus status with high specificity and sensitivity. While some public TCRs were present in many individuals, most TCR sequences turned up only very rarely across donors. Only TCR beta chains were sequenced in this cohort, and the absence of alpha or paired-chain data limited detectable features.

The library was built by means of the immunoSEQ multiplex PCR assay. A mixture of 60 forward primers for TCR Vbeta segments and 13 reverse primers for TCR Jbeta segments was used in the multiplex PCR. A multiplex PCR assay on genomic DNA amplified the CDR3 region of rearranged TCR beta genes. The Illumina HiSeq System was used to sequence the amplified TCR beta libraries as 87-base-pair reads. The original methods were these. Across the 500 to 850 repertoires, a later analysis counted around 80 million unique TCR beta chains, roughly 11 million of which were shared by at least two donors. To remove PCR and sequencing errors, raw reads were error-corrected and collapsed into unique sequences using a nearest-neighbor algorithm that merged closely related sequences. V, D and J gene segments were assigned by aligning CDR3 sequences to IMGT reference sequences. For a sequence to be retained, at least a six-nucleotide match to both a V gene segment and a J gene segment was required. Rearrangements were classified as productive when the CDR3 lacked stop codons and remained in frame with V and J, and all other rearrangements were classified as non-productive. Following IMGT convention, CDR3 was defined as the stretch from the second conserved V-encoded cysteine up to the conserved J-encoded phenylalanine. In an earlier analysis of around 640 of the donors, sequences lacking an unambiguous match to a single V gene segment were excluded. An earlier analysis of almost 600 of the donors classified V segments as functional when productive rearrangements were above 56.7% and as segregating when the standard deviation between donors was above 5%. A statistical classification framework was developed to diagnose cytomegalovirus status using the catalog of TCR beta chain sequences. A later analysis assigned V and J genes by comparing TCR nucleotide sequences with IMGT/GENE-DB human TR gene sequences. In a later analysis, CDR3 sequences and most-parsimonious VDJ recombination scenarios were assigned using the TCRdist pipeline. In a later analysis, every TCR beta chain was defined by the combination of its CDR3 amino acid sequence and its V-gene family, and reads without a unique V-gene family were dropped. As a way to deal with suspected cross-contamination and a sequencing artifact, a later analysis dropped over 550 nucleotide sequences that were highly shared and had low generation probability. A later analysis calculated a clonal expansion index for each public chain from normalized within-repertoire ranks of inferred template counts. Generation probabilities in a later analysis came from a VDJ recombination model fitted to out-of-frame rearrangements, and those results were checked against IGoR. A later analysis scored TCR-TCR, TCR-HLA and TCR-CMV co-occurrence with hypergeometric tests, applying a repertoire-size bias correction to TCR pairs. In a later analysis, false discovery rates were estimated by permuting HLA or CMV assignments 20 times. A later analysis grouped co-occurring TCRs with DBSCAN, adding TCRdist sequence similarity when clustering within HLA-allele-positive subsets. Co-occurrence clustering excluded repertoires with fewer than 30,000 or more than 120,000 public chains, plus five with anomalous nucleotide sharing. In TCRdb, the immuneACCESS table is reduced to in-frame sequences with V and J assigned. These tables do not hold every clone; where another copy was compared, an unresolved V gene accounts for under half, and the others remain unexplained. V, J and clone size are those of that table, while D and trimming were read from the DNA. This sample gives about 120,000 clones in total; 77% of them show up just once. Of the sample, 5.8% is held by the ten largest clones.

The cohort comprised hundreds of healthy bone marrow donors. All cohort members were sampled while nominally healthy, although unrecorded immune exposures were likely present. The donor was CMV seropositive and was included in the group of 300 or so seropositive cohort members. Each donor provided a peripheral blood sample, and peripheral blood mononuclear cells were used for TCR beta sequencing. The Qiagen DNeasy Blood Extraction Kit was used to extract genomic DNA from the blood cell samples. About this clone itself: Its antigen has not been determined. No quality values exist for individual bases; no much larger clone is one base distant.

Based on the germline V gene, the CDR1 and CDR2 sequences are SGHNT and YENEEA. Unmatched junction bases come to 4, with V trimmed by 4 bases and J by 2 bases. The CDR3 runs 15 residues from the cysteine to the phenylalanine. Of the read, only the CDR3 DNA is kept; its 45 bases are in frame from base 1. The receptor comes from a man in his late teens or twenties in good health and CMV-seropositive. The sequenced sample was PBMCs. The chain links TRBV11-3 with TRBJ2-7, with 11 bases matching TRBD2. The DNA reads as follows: TGTGCCAGCAGCTGGGGGACTAGCGGACCCTACGAGCAGTACTTC. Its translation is CASSWGTSGPYEQYF.